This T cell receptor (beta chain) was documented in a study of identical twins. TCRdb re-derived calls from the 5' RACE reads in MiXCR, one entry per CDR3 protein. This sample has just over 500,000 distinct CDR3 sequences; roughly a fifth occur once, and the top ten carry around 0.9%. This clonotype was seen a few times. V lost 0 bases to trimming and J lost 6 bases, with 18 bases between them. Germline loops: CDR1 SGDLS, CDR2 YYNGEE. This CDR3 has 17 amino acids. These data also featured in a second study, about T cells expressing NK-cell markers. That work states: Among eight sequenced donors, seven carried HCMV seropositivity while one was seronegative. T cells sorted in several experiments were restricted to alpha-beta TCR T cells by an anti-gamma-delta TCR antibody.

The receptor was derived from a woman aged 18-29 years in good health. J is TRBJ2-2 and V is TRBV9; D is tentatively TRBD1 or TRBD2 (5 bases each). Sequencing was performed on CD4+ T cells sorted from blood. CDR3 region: CASSVDPGIGGPGELFF. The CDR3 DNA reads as TGTGCCAGCAGCGTAGATCCAGGGATAGGAGGTCCCGGGGAGCTGTTTTTT.